This TCR beta chain emerged from a study of T cell responses to AZD1222 COVID-19 vaccine. Germline V lookup: CDR1 MDHEN, CDR2 SYDVKM. This CDR3 region has 13 residues. V lost 3 bases and J 5 bases, leaving 10 bases between the germline ends. This clone was observed a few times. Profiled with immunoSEQ multiplex PCR; TCRdb holds only in-frame clones, not every one. The sample contains about 180,000 clones, approximately 91% of which appear only once. This clonotype was obtained from an adult in good health. Sample: peripheral blood, taken on day 0 of AZD1222 vaccination. The chain employs TRBV28 and TRBJ1-2; D gene uncertain. The CDR3 region has the DNA TGTGCCAGCAGTTTTTCCAGCCAGTATGGCTACACCTTC. Protein product: CASSFSSQYGYTF.